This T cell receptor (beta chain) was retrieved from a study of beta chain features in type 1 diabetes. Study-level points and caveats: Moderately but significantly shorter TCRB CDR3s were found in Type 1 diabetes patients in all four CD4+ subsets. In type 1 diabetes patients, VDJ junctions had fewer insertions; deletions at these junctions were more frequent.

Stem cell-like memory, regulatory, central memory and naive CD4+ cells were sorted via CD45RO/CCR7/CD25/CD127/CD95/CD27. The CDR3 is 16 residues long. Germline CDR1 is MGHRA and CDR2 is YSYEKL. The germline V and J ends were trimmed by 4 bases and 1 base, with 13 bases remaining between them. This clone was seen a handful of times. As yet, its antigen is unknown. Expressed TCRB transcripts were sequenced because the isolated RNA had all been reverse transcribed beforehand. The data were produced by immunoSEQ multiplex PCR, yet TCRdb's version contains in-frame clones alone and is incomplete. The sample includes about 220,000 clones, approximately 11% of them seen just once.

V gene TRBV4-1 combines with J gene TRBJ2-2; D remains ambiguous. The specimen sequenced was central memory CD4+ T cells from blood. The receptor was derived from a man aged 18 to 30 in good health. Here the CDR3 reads CASSPIERVNTGELFF. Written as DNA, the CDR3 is TGCGCCAGCAGCCCAATCGAAAGGGTGAACACCGGGGAGCTGTTTTTT.